The clone carrying this TCR beta chain was counted only a few times. Its antigen remains unknown. Treatment indicated: oral pan-JAK inhibitor, 5-10 mg twice daily. These data belong to a study of CD8+ T cells in alopecia areata. Turning to the study itself: Administration of oral tofacitinib to treated patients was at 5 to 10 mg twice daily.

RNA extraction was followed by reverse transcription into cDNA, which acted as the sequencing template. Repertoires were generated with immunoSEQ multiplex PCR, while TCRdb's copy carries only in-frame clones and drops some. The sample lists hundreds of thousands of clones; 60% were seen once. Findings and caveats of the study: Higher clonality was seen in lesional scalp than in normal scalp, especially in alopecia totalis/universalis.

CDR1 is SGHTS, CDR2 YDEGEE, per germline. The CDR3 runs 14 residues. The germline V and J ends were trimmed by 4 bases and 3 bases, with 13 bases remaining between them. Here the sequenced sample was CD4+ T cells sorted from blood, taken at approximately week 52, from a patient treated with tofacitinib. This TCR was recovered from a human donor with alopecia areata. The V gene is TRBV5-8, the J gene TRBJ1-1; the D is unclear. CDR3: CASSVGFWDTEAFF. In DNA, the CDR3 is TGTGCCAGCAGCGTGGGATTTTGGGACACTGAAGCTTTCTTT.